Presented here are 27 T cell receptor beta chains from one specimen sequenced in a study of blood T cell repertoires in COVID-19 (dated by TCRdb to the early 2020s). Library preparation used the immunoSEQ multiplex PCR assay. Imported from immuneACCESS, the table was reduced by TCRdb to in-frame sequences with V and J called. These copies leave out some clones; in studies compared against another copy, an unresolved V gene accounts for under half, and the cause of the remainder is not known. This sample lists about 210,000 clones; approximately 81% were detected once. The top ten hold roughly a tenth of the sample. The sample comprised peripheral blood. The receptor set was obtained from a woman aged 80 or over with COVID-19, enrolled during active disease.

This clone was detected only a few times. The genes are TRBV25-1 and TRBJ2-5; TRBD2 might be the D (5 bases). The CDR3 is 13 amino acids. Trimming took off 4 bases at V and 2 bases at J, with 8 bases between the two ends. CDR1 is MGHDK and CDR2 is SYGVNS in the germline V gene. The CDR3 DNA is TGTGCCAGCAGTGGGTGGACTCAAGAGACCCAGTACTTC. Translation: CASSGWTQETQYF.

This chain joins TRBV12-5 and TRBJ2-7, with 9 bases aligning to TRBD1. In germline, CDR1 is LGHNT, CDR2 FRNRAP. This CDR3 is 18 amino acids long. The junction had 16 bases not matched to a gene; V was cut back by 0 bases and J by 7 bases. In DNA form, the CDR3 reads TGTGCTAGTGGTTTGGTGAACCGTGGAACAGGGGGCGCGTTTGAGCAGTACGTC. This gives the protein CASGLVNRGTGGAFEQYV.

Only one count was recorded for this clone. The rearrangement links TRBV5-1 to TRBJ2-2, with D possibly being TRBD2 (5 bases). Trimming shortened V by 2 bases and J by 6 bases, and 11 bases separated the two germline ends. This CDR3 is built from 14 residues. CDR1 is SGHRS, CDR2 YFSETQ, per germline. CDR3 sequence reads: CASSFYGGAGELFF. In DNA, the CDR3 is TGCGCCAGCAGCTTTTATGGAGGTGCCGGGGAGCTGTTTTTT.

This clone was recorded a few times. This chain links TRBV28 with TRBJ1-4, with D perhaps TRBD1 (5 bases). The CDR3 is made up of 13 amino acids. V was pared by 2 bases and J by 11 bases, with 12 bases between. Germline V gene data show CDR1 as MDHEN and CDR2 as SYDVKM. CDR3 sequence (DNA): TGTGCCAGCAGTTTAGAAGGACAACGGAAACTGTTTTTT. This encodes CASSLEGQRKLFF. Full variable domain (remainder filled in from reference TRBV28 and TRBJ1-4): DVKVTQSSRYLVKRTGEKVFLECVQDMDHENMFWYRQDPGLGLRLIYFSYDVKMKEKGDIPEGYSVSREKKERFSLILESASTNQTSMYLCASSLEGQRKLFFGSGTQLSVL.

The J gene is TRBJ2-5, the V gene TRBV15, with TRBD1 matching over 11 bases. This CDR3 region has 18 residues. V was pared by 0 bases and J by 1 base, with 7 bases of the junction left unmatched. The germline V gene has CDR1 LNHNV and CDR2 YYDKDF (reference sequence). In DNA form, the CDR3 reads TGTGCCACCAGCAGAGACCCACCCGGACAGGGGGCCCAAGAGACCCAGTACTTC. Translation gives CATSRDPPGQGAQETQYF.

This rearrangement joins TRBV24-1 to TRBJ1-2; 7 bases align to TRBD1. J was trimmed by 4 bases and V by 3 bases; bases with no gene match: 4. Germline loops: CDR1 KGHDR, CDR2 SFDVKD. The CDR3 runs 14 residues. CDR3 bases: TGTGCCACCAGTGATCTTGGGACAGCCTATGGCTACACCTTC. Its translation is CATSDLGTAYGYTF.

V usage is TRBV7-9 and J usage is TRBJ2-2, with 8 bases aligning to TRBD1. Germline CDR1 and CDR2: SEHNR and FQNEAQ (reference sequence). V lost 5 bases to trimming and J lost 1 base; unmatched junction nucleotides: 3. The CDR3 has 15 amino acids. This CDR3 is CASSTGTGNTGELFF. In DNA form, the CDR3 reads TGTGCCAGCAGCACCGGGACAGGGAACACCGGGGAGCTGTTTTTT.

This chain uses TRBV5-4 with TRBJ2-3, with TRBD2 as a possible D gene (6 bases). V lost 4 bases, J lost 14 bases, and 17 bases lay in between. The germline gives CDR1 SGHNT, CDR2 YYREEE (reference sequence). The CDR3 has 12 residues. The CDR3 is CASSLQDTSLYF. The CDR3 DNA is TGTGCCAGCAGCCTCCAGGACACTAGCTTGTATTTT. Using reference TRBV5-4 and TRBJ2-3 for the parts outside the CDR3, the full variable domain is ETGVTQSPTHLIKTRGQQVTLRCSSQSGHNTVSWYQQALGQGPQFIFQYYREEENGRGNFPPRFSGLQFPNYSSELNVNALELDDSALYLCASSLQDTSLYFGPGTRLTVL.

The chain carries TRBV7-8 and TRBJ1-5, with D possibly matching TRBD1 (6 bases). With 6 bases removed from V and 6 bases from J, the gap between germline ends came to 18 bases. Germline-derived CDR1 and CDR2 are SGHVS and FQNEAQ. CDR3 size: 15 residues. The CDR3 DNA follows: TGTGCCAGCAGTTCGGTGGGGGGGCCGGGTCAGCCCCAGCATTTT. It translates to CASSSVGGPGQPQHF.

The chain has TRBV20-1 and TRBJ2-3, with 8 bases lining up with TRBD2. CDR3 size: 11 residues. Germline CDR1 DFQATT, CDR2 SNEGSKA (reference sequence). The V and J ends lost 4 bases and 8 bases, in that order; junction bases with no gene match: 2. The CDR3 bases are TGCAGTGCTATGAGCGGGGGTACGCAGTATTTT. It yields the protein CSAMSGGTQYF.

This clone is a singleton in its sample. Here the CDR3 reads CAISESEPRMAYGYTF. The DNA for the CDR3 is TGTGCCATCAGTGAGTCGGAACCTAGGATGGCCTATGGCTACACCTTC. The chain combines TRBV10-3 with TRBJ1-2; D not certain. Germline V gene lookup returns CDR1 ENHRY and CDR2 SYGVKD. Trimming took off 0 bases at V and 4 bases at J, with 15 bases between the two ends. The CDR3 has 16 residues.

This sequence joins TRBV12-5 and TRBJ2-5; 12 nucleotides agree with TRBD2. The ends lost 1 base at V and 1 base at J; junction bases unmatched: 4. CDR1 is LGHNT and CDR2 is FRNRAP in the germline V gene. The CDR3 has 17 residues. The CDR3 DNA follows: TGTGCTAGTGGTTTGGGACTAGCGGGGGCTATCCAAGAGACCCAGTACTTC. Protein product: CASGLGLAGAIQETQYF.

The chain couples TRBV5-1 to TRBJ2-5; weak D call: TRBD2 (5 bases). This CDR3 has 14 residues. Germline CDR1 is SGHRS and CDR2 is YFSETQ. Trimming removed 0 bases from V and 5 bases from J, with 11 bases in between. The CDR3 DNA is TGCGCCAGCAGCTTGGTGGGGAGTAGGGAGACCCAGTACTTC. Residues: CASSLVGSRETQYF.

CDR3 region: CATSPTGSAEAFF. The DNA for the CDR3 is TGTGCCACCAGCCCGACAGGGAGCGCTGAAGCTTTCTTT. The chain recombines TRBV15 with TRBJ1-1, with 7 bases aligning to TRBD1. This CDR3 contains 13 residues. Losses at the gene ends were 5 bases for V and 6 bases for J; bases not matched to a gene: 6. Germline V lookup: CDR1 LNHNV, CDR2 YYDKDF (reference sequence).

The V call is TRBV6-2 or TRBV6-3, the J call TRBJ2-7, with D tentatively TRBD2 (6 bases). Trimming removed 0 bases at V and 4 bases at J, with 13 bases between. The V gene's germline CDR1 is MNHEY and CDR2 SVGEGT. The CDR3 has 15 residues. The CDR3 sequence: CASSYSNGGLYEQYF. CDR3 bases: TGTGCCAGCAGTTACTCGAATGGGGGGTTGTACGAGCAGTACTTC.

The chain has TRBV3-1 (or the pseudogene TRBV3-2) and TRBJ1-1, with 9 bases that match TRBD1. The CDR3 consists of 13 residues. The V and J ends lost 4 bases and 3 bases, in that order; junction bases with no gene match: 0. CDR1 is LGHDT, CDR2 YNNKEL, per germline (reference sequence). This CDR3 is CASSRTGDTEAFF. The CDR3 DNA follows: TGTGCCAGCAGCCGGACAGGGGACACTGAAGCTTTCTTT.

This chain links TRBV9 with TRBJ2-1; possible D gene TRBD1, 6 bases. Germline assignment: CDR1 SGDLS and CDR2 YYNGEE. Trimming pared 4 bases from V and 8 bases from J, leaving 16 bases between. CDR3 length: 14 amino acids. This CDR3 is CASSSTTWTDEQFF. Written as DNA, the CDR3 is TGTGCCAGCAGCTCAACCACCTGGACAGATGAGCAGTTCTTC.

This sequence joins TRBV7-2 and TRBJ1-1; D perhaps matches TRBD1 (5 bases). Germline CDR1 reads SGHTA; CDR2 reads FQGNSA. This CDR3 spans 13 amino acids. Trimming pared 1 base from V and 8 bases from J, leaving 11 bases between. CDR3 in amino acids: CASSLGVTAEAFF. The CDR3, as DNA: TGTGCCAGCAGCTTAGGAGTGACAGCCGAAGCTTTCTTT.

The DNA for the CDR3 is TGTGCCAGCAGCTTAGATGGAGCAGATACGCAGTATTTT. It encodes CASSLDGADTQYF. The V gene is TRBV11-1, the J gene TRBJ2-3; D ambiguous. The CDR3 is made up of 13 amino acids. Trimming removed 1 base from V and 4 bases from J, with 6 bases in between. Germline V lookup: CDR1 SGHAT, CDR2 FQDESV (reference sequence). Combining the CDR3 with reference TRBV11-1 and TRBJ2-3 gives the whole variable domain EAEVAQSPRYKITEKSQAVAFWCDPISGHATLYWYRQILGQGPELLVQFQDESVVDDSQLPKDRFSAERLKGVDSTLKIQPAELGDSAMYLCASSLDGADTQYFGPGTRLTVL.

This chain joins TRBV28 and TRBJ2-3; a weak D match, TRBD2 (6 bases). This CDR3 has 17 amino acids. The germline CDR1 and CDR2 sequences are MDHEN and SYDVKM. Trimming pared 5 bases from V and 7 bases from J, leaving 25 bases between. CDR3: CASSPPGGSGSRNTQYF. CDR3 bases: TGTGCCAGCAGTCCTCCCGGGGGTAGCGGTTCGCGAAATACGCAGTATTTT.

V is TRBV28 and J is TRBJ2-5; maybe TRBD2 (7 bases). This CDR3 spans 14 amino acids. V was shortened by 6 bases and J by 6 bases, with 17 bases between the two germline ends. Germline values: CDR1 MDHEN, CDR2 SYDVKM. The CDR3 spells CASSILGGGQTQYF. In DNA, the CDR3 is TGTGCCAGCAGCATCCTTGGGGGGGGGCAGACCCAGTACTTC.

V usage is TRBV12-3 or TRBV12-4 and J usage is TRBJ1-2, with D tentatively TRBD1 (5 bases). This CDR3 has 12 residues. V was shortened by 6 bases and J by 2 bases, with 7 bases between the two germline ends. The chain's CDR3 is CASRGQNYGYTF. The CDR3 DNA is TGTGCCAGCAGGGGGCAGAACTATGGCTACACCTTC.

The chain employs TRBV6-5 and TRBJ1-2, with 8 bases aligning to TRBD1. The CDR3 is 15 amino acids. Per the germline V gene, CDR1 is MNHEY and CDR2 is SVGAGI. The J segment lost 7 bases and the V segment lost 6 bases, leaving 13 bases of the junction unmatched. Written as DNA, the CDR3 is TGTGCCAGCAGGCCCTCAGGGGGCGGGGAGCGTGGCTACACCTTC. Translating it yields CASRPSGGGERGYTF.

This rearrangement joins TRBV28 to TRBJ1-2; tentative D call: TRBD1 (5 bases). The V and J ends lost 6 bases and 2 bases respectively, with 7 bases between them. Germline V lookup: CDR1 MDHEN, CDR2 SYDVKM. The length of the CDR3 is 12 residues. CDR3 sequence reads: CASSNRNYGYTF. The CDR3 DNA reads TGTGCCAGCAGCAACAGGAACTATGGCTACACCTTC.

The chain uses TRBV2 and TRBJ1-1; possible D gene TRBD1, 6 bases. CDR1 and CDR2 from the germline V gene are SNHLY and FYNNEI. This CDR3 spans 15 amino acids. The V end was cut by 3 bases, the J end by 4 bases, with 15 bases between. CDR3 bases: TGTGCCAGCAGTGATCCCGGGGAGGGGGGCACTGAAGCTTTCTTT. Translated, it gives CASSDPGEGGTEAFF.

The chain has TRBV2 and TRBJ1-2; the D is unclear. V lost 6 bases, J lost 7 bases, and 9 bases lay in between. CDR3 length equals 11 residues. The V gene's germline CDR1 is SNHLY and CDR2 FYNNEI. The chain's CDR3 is CASRESIGYTF. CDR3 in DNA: TGTGCCAGCAGAGAGTCGATTGGCTACACCTTC.

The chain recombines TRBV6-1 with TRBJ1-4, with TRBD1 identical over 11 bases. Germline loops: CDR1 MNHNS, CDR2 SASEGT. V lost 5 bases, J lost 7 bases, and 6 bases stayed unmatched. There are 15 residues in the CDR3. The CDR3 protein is CASSRTGGAGEKLFF. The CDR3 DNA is TGTGCCAGCAGTAGGACAGGGGGCGCAGGTGAAAAACTGTTTTTT.